This T cell receptor (beta chain) stems from a study of a mutant IDH1 vaccine in newly diagnosed glioma. Study summary: Radiotherapy, temozolomide, or both had been given previously, and both were given to most.

Method: immunoSEQ multiplex PCR; TCRdb's copy keeps in-frame clones and lacks some. The table shows about 67,000 clones, with about 83% occurring only once. The time point denotes: baseline, week 1 (first vaccination visit). Treatment of the sample: pre-vaccination baseline after standard-of-care therapy. Each tumor in the donors was a new WHO grade 3 or 4 astrocytoma, IDH1-mutant and ATRX-lost. Trimming took 0 bases from V and 2 from J, leaving 11 bases between them. The germline gives CDR1 SGHDT, CDR2 YYEEEE. The CDR3 is 15 residues long. This receptor was taken from a woman younger than 30 with glioma. Some clones in this sample may be carry-over from other donors' samples. This material consisted of peripheral blood mononuclear cells (PBMCs), taken from a glioma patient treated with radiotherapy, temozolomide or both. V usage is TRBV5-6 and J usage is TRBJ1-1; possible D gene TRBD1, 6 bases. CDR3 region: CASSLALGANTEAFF. The CDR3 coding sequence is TGTGCCAGCAGCTTGGCCCTGGGGGCTAACACTGAAGCTTTCTTT.